This T cell receptor (beta chain) was found in a study of shared T cell receptors in the human thymus. Germline CDR1 SGHDN, CDR2 FVKESK. V lost 0 bases to trimming and J lost 7 bases; unmatched junction nucleotides: 11. The CDR3 has 17 amino acids. Method: immunoSEQ multiplex PCR; TCRdb's copy keeps in-frame clones and lacks some. This sample has 500,000 to 850,000 clones, with approximately 89% found just once. The data were also submitted as part of a second study, on human thymus T cells. This second report adds: Congenital heart defects were the reason for the corrective surgery that the donors, healthy Finnish infants, were having. Thymus was obtained from resections taken during corrective heart surgery. Unrelated people showed highly overlapping thymic repertoires, related research reported.

This receptor was taken from a boy under two years old with a congenital heart defect. The gene calls are TRBV14 and TRBJ2-1; the match to TRBD2 covers 8 bases. The sequenced sample consisted of thymocytes. The CDR3 coding sequence is TGTGCCAGCAGCCAAGATTCGAGCGGGAGTTATTTGAATGAGCAGTTCTTC. Translated: CASSQDSSGSYLNEQFF. The variable domain in full, with the rest retrieved from reference TRBV14 and TRBJ2-1, is EAGVTQFPSHSVIEKGQTVTLRCDPISGHDNLYWYRRVMGKEIKFLLHFVKESKQDESGMPNNRFLAERTGGTYSTLKVQPAELEDSGVYFCASSQDSSGSYLNEQFFGPGTRLTVL.